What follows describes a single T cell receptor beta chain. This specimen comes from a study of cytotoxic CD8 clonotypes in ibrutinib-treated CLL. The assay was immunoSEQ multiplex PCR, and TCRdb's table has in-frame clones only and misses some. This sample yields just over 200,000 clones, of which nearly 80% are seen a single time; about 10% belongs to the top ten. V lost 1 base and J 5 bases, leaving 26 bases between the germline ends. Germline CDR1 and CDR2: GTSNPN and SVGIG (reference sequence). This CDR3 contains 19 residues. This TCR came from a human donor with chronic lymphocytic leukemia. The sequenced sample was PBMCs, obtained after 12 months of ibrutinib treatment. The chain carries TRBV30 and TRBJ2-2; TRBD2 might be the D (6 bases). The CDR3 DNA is TGTGCCTGGAGTGGATCGTTGGGTAGCTACGAACGGGAGACCGGGGAGCTGTTTTTT. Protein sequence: CAWSGSLGSYERETGELFF.